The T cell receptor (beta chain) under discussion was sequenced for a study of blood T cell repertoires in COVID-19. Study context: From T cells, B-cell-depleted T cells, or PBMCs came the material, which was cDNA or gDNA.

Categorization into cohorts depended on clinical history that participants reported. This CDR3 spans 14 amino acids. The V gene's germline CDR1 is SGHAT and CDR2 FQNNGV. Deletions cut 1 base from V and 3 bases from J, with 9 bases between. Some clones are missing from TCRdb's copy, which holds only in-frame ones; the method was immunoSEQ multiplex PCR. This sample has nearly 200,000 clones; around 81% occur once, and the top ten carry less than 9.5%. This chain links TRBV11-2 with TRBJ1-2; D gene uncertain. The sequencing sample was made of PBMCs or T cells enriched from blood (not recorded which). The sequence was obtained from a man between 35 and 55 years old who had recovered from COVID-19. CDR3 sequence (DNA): TGTGCCAGCAGCTTAGTTCGGAGATACTATGGCTACACCTTC. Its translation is CASSLVRRYYGYTF.